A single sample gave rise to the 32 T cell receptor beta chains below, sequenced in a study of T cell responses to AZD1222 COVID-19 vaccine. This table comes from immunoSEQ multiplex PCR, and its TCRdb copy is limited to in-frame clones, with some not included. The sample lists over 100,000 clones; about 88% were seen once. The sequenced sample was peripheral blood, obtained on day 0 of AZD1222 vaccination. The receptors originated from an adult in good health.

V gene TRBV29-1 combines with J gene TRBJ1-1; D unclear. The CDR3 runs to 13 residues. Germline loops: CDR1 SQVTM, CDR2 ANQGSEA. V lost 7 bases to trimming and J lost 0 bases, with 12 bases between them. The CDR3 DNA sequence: TGCAGCGCCGTAAAAGGTTTGAACACTGAAGCTTTCTTT. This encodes CSAVKGLNTEAFF.

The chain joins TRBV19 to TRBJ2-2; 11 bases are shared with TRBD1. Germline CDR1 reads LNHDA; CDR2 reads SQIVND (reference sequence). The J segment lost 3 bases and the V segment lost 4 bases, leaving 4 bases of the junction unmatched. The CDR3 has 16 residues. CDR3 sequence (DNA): TGTGCCAGTAGTACGCCGGGACAGGGGGACACCGGGGAGCTGTTTTTT. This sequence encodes CASSTPGQGDTGELFF.

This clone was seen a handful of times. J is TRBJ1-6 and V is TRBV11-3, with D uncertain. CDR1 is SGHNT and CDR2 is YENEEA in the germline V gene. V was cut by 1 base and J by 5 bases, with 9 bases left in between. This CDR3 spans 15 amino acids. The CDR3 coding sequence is TGTGCCAGCAGCTTAGTGGGCCAGCATAATTCACCCCTCCACTTT. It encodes CASSLVGQHNSPLHF.

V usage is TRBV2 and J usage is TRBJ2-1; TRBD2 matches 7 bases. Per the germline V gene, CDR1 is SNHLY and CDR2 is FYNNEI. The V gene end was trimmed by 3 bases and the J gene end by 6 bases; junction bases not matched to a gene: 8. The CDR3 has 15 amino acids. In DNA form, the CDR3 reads TGTGCCAGCAGTGAGTTTGCGGGGGACTTCAATGAGCAGTTCTTC. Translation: CASSEFAGDFNEQFF.

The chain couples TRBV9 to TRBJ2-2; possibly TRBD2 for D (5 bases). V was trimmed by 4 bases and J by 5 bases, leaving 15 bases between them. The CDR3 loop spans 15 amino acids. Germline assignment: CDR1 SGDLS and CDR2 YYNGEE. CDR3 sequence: CASSPSMGRTGELFF. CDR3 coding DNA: TGTGCCAGCAGCCCTTCGATGGGGAGAACCGGGGAGCTGTTTTTT.

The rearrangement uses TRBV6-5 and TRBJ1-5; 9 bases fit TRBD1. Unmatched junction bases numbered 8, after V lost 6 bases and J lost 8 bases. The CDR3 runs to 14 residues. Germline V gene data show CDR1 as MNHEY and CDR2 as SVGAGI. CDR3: CASRQQGAREPQHF. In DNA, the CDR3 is TGTGCCAGCAGGCAACAGGGGGCGCGGGAGCCCCAGCATTTT.

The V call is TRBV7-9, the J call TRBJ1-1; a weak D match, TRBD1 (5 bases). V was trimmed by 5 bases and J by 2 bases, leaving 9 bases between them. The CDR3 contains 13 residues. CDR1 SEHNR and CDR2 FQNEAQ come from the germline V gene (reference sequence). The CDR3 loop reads CASSTQVNTEAFF. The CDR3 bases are TGTGCCAGCAGCACACAGGTAAACACTGAAGCTTTCTTT.

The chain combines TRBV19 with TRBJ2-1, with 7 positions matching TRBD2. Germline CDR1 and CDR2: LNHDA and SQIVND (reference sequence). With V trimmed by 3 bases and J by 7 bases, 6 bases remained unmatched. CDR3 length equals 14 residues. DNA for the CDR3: TGTGCCAGTAGTATCCGAGCGGGGACTAATGAGCAGTTCTTC. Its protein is CASSIRAGTNEQFF. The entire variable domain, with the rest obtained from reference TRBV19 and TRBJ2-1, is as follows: DGGITQSPKYLFRKEGQNVTLSCEQNLNHDAMYWYRQDPGQGLRLIYYSQIVNDFQKGDIAEGYSVSREKKESFPLTVTSAQKNPTAFYLCASSIRAGTNEQFFGPGTRLTVL.

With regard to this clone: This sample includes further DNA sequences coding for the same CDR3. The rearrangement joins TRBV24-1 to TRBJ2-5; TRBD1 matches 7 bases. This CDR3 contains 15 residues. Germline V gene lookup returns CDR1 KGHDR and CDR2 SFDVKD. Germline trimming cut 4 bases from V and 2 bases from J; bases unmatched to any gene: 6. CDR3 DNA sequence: TGTGCCACCAGTGACCCGGACAGGTTTCAAGAGACCCAGTACTTC. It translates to CATSDPDRFQETQYF.

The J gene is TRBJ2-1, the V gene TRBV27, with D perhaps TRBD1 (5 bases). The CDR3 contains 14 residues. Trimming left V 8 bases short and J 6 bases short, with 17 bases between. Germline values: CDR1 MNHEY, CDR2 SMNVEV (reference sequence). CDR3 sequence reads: CASWGQGRGNEQFF. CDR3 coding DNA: TGTGCCAGCTGGGGCCAGGGTAGGGGCAATGAGCAGTTCTTC.

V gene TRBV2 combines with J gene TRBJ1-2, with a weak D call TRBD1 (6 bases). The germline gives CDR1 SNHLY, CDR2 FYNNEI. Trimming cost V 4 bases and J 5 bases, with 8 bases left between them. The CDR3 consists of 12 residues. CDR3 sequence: CASSGTDYGYTF. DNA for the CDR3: TGTGCCAGCAGTGGGACAGATTATGGCTACACCTTC. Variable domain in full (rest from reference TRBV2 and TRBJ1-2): EPEVTQTPSHQVTQMGQEVILRCVPISNHLYFYWYRQILGQKVEFLVSFYNNEISEKSEIFDDQFSVERPDGSNFTLKIRSTKLEDSAMYFCASSGTDYGYTFGSGTRLTVV.

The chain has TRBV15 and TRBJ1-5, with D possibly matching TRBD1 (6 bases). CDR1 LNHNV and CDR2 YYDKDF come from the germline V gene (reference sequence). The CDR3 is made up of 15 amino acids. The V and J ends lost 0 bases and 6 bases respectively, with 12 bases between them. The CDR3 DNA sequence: TGTGCCACCAGCAGAGAGCTAGGGGGTAGTCAGCCCCAGCATTTT. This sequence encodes CATSRELGGSQPQHF.

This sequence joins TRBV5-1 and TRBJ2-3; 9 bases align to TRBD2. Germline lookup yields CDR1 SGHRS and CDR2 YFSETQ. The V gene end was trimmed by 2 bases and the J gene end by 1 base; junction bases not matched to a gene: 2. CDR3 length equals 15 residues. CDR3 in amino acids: CASSLERGGTDTQYF. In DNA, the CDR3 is TGCGCCAGCAGCTTAGAGCGGGGGGGCACAGATACGCAGTATTTT.

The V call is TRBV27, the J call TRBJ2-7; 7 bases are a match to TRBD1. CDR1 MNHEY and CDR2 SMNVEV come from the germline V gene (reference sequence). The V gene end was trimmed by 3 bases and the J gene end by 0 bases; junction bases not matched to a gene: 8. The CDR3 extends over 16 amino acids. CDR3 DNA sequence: TGTGCCAGCAGTTTGGTCGTCAGGGGGTTCTCCTACGAGCAGTACTTC. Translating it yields CASSLVVRGFSYEQYF.

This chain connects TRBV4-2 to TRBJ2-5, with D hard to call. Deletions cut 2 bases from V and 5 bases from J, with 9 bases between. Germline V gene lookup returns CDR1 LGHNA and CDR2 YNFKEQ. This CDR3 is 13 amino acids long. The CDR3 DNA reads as TGTGCCAGCAGCCAAAATCCGGGTGAGACCCAGTACTTC. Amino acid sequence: CASSQNPGETQYF.

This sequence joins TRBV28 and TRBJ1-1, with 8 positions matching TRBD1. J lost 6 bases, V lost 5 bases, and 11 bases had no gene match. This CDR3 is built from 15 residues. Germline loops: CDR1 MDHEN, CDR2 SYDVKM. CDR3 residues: CASSPTGGPAPEAFF. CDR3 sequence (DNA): TGTGCCAGCAGTCCCACAGGGGGGCCCGCCCCTGAAGCTTTCTTT.

The CDR3 DNA sequence: TGTGCCAGCAGCGGGGATCGGTGGGAGACCCAGTACTTC. Translating gives CASSGDRWETQYF. The chain joins TRBV6-6 to TRBJ2-5; D is possibly TRBD2 (5 bases). Germline V gene data show CDR1 as MNHNY and CDR2 as SVGAGI (reference sequence). V was shortened by 6 bases and J by 5 bases, with 13 bases between the two germline ends. This CDR3 has 13 amino acids.

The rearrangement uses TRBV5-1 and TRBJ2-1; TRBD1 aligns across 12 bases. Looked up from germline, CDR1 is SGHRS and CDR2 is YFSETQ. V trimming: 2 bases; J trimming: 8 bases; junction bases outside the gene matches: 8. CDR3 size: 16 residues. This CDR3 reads CASSLTGTGGGYEQFF. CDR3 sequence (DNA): TGCGCCAGCAGCTTAACCGGGACAGGGGGCGGCTATGAGCAGTTCTTC.

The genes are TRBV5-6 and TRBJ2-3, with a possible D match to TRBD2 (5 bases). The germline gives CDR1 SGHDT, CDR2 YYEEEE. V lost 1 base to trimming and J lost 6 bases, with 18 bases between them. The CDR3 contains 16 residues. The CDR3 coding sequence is TGTGCCAGCAGCTTGAGTAGGGAGAGGTATGCGGATACGCAGTATTTT. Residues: CASSLSRERYADTQYF.

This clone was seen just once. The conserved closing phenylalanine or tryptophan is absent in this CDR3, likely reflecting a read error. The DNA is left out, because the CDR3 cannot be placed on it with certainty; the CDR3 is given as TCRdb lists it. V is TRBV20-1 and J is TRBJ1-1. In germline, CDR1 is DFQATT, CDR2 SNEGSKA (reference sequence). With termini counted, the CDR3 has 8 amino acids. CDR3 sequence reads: CSARFVGV.

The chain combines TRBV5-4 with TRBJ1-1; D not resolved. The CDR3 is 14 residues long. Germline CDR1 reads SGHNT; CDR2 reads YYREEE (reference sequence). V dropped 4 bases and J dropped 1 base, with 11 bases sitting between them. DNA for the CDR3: TGTGCCAGCAGCCGTCCGGGCCGGAACACTGAAGCTTTCTTT. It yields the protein CASSRPGRNTEAFF.

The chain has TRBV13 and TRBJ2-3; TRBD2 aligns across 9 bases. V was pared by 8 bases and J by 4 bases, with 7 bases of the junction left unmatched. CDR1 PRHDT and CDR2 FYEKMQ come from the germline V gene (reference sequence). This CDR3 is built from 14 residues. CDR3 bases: TGTGCCAGCGAGCGGGGGGCCTTGGCAGATACGCAGTATTTT. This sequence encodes CASERGALADTQYF.

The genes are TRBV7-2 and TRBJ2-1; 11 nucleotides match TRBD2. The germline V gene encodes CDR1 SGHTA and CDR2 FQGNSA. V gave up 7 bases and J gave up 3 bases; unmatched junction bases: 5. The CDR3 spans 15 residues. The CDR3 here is CASTLTSGVYNEQFF. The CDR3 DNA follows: TGTGCCAGCACGCTGACTAGCGGGGTCTACAATGAGCAGTTCTTC. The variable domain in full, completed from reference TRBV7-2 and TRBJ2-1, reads GAGVSQSPSNKVTEKGKDVELRCDPISGHTALYWYRQSLGQGLEFLIYFQGNSAPDKSGLPSDRFSAERTGGSVSTLTIQRTQQEDSAVYLCASTLTSGVYNEQFFGPGTRLTVL.

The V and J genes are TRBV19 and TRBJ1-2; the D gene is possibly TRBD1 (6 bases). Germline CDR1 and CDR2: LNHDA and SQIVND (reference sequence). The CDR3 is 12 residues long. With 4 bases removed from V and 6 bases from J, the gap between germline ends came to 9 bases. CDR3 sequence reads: CASSTGDHGYTF. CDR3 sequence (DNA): TGTGCCAGTAGTACAGGGGACCATGGCTACACCTTC.

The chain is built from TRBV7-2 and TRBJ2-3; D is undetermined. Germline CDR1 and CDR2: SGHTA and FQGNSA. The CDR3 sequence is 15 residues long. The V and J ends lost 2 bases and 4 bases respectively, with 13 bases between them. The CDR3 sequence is CASSLTNAEPDTQYF. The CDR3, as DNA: TGTGCCAGCAGCTTAACGAACGCAGAACCAGATACGCAGTATTTT.

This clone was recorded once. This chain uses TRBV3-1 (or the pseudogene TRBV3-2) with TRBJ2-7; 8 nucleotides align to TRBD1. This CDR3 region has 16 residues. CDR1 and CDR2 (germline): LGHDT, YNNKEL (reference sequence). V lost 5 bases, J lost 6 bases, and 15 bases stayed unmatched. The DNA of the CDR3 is TGTGCCAGCAGCATCCCTGGTCCAGGGGGCCCCGGCGAGCAGTACTTC. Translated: CASSIPGPGGPGEQYF.

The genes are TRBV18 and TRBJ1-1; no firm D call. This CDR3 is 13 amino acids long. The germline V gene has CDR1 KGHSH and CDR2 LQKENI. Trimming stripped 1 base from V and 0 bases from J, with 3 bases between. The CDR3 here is CASSPQMNTEAFF. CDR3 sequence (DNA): TGTGCCAGCTCACCACAGATGAACACTGAAGCTTTCTTT.

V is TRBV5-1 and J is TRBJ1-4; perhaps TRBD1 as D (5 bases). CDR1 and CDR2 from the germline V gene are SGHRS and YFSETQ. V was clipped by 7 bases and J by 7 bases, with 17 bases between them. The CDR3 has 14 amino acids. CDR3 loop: CASASDIRIEKLFF. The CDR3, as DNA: TGCGCCAGCGCATCGGACATTAGAATTGAAAAACTGTTTTTT.

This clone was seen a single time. In nucleotides, the CDR3 is TGCGCCAGCAGCCAAGGGGCACTAGCGGTCGATGAGCAGTTCTTC. Its protein is CASSQGALAVDEQFF. This rearrangement joins TRBV4-3 to TRBJ2-1; TRBD2 aligns across 8 bases. Germline V gives CDR1 LGHNA, CDR2 YSLEER. Unmatched junction bases numbered 7, after V lost 1 base and J lost 8 bases. The CDR3 consists of 15 residues.

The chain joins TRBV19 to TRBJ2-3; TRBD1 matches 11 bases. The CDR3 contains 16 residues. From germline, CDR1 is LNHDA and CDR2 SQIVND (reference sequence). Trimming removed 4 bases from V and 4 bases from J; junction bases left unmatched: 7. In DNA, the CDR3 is TGTGCCAGTAGTAAAGGACAGGGGGCAGGGGCAGATACGCAGTATTTT. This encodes CASSKGQGAGADTQYF.

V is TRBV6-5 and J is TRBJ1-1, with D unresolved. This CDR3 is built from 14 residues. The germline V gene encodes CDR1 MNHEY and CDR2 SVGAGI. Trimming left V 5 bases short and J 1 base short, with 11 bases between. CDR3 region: CASSHNLKNTEAFF. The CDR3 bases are TGTGCCAGCAGTCACAACTTAAAGAACACTGAAGCTTTCTTT.

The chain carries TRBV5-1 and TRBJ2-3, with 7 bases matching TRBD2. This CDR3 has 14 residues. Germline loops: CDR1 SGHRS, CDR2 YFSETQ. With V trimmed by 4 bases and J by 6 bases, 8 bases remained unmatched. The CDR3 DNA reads TGCGCCAGCAGCCCGGGGGGATCAGCGGATACGCAGTATTTT. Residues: CASSPGGSADTQYF.